Listed here is a single TCR beta chain. In the original analysis: Reference gene primer amplification in the assay estimated nucleated cell counts. The data were produced by immunoSEQ multiplex PCR, yet TCRdb's version contains in-frame clones alone and is incomplete. That table supplies the V and J calls and clone size; D and trimming were determined from the DNA. The table shows roughly 230,000 clones, with 80% to 85% occurring only once. Two negative PCRs, clearance, or symptom resolution were required of recovered Cohort 3 donors. The data belong to a study of blood T cell repertoires in COVID-19. This CDR3 region has 16 residues. V lost 4 bases to trimming and J lost 1 base; unmatched junction nucleotides: 10. CDR1 and CDR2 (germline): GTSNPN, SVGIG (reference sequence).

Sequenced material: PBMCs or T cells enriched from blood (not recorded which). This chain joins TRBV30 and TRBJ2-3; 8 nucleotides align to TRBD2. The receptor comes from a man aged 45-60 years who had recovered from COVID-19. CDR3 in amino acids: CAWTLQRGFRTDTQYF. The CDR3, as DNA: TGTGCCTGGACTCTCCAGCGGGGGTTTCGCACAGATACGCAGTATTTT.